This TCR beta chain was captured in a study of cytomegalovirus exposure and HLA in healthy donors. 60 Vbeta and 13 Jbeta primers were used in PCR. Per the original data handling: The authors later counted about 80 million unique TCR beta chains, some 11 million of them shared. Produced via immunoSEQ multiplex PCR; TCRdb's table is partial and in-frame only. V, J and clone size are taken as reported in that table, and D and trimming were inferred from the DNA itself. The sample carries 150,000 to 200,000 clones, 70% to 80% recorded once. The V end was cut by 5 bases, the J end by 2 bases, with 12 bases between. Germline-derived CDR1 and CDR2 are MDHEN and SYDVKM. The CDR3 contains 14 residues.

Sequenced: PBMCs. The sequence derives from a middle-aged woman in good health and CMV-seronegative. The rearrangement uses TRBV28 and TRBJ1-2; D is uncertain. The CDR3 DNA sequence: TGTGCCAGCAGTCCCTATGACGGGAACTATGGCTACACCTTC. Its translation: CASSPYDGNYGYTF.